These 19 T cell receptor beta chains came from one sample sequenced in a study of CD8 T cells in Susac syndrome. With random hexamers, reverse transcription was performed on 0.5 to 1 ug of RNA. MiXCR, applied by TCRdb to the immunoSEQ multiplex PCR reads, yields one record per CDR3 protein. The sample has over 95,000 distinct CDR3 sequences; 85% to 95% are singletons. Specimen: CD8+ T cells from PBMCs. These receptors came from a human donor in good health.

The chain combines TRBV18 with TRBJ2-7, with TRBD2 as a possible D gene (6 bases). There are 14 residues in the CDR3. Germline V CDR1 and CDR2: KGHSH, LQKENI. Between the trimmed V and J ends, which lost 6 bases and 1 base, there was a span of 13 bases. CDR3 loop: CASSQTGGSYEQYF. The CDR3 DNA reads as TGTGCCAGCTCGCAGACTGGGGGGTCCTACGAGCAGTACTTC.

The CDR3 protein is CSARVGLSSYNEQFF. The CDR3 region has the DNA TGCAGTGCTAGAGTTGGCCTTAGCTCCTACAATGAGCAGTTCTTC. The chain carries TRBV20-1 and TRBJ2-1; the D is unclear. V lost 1 base, J lost 0 bases, and 10 bases lay in between. Germline-derived CDR1 and CDR2 are DFQATT and SNEGSKA (reference sequence). CDR3 length: 15 residues.

As DNA, the CDR3 is TGCGCCAGCAGCTTGGACAGGGGCTCAGGAAACACCATATATTTT. Amino acid sequence: CASSLDRGSGNTIYF. This chain connects TRBV5-1 to TRBJ1-3; the match to TRBD1 covers 7 bases. Germline trimming cut 0 bases from V and 4 bases from J; bases unmatched to any gene: 4. The CDR3 has 15 amino acids. Germline V gene lookup returns CDR1 SGHRS and CDR2 YFSETQ.

This chain's CDR3 is CASSLALGRVNTEAFF. In DNA, the CDR3 is TGTGCCAGCAGTTTAGCGTTGGGACGAGTGAACACTGAAGCTTTCTTT. The chain couples TRBV12-3 or TRBV12-4 to TRBJ1-1; TRBD1 is a possible D gene (5 bases). Trimming took 0 bases from V and 0 from J, leaving 11 bases between them. The CDR3 spans 16 residues.

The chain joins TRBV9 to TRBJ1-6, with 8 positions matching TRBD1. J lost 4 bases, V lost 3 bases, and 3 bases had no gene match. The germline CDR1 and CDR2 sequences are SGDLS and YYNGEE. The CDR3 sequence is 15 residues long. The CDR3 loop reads CASSGGQGYNSPLHF. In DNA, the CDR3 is TGTGCCAGCAGCGGAGGACAGGGTTATAATTCACCCCTCCACTTT.

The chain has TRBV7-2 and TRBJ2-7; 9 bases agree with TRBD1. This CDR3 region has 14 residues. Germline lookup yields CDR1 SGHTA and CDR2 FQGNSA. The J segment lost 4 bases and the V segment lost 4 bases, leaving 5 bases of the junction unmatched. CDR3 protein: CASSSGTGPYEQYF. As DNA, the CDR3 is TGTGCCAGCAGCTCCGGGACAGGGCCGTACGAGCAGTACTTC. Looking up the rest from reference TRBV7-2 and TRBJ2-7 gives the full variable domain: GAGVSQSPSNKVTEKGKDVELRCDPISGHTALYWYRQSLGQGLEFLIYFQGNSAPDKSGLPSDRFSAERTGGSVSTLTIQRTQQEDSAVYLCASSSGTGPYEQYFGPGTRLTVT.

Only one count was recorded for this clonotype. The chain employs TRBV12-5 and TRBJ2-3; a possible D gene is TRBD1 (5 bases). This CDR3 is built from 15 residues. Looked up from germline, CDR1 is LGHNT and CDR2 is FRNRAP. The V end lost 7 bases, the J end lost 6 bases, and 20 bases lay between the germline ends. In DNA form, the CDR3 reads TGTGCTAGTGCCGATGCCTTAACACAGGTTGATACGCAGTATTTT. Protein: CASADALTQVDTQYF.

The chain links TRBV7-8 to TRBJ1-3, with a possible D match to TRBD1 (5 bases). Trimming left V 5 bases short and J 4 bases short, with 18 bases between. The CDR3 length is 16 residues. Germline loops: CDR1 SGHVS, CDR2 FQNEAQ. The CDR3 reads CASSILRPGQGNTIYF. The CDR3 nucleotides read TGTGCCAGCAGCATACTTCGCCCGGGGCAAGGAAACACCATATATTTT.

For the CDR3, the DNA is TGTGCCAGCTCACCGGGACAGGGCTCTGACGAGCAGTACTTC. Protein product: CASSPGQGSDEQYF. The chain links TRBV18 to TRBJ2-7, with 9 bases matching TRBD1. CDR3 length equals 14 residues. V lost 3 bases, J lost 5 bases, and 5 bases stayed unmatched. Germline CDR1 and CDR2: KGHSH and LQKENI.

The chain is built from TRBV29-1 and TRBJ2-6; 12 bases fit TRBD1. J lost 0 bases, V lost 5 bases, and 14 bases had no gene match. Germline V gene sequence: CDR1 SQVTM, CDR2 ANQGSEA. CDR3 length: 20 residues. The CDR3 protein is CSVFGGGQGAPGSGANVLTF. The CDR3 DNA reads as TGCAGCGTTTTTGGGGGGGGACAGGGGGCACCGGGCTCTGGGGCCAACGTCCTGACTTTC.

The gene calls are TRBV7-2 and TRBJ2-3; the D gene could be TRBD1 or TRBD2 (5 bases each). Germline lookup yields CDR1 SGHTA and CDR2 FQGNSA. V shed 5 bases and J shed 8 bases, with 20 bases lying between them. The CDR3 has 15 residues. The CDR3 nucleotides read TGTGCCAGCAGCAACCGGGGCCGGAGTTTAGGTACGCAGTATTTT. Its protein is CASSNRGRSLGTQYF.

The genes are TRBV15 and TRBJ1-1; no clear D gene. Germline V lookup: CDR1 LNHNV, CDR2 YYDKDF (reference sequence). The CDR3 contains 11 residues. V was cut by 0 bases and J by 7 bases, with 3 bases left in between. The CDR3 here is CATSREDEAFF. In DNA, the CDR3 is TGTGCCACCAGCAGAGAGGATGAAGCTTTCTTT.

CDR3 sequence (DNA): TGCAGCGCCGACACCACCCCGAACACCGGGGAGCTGTTTTTT. Translated: CSADTTPNTGELFF. V is TRBV29-1 and J is TRBJ2-2, with D uncertain. Germline V lookup: CDR1 SQVTM, CDR2 ANQGSEA. Trimming shortened V by 7 bases and J by 0 bases, and 12 bases separated the two germline ends. This CDR3 is 14 amino acids long.

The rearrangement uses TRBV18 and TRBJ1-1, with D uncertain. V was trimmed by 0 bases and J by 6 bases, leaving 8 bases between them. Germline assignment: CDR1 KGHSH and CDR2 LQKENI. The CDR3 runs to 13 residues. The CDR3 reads CASSPPSQSEAFF. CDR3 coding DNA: TGTGCCAGCTCACCACCTTCGCAGTCTGAAGCTTTCTTT.

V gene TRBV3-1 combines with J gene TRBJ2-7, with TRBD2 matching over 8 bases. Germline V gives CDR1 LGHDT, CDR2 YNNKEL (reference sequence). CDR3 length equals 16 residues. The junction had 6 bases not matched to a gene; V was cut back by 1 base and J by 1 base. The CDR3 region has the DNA TGTGCCAGCAGCCAAGGAAGCGGGGGCCGTTCCTACGAGCAGTACTTC. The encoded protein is CASSQGSGGRSYEQYF.

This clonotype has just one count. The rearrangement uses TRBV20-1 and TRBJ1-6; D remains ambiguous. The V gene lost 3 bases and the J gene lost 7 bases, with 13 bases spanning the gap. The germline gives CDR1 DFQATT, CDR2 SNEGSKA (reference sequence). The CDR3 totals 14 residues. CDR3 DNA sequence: TGCAGTGCTAGTTTCGGAGACGGGAATTCACCCCTCCACTTT. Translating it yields CSASFGDGNSPLHF.

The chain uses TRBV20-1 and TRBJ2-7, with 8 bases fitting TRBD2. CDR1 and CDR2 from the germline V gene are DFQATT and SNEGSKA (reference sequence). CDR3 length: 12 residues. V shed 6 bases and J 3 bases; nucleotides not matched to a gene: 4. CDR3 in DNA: TGCAGTGCCCCGGGAGGGGACTACGAGCAGTACTTC. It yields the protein CSAPGGDYEQYF.

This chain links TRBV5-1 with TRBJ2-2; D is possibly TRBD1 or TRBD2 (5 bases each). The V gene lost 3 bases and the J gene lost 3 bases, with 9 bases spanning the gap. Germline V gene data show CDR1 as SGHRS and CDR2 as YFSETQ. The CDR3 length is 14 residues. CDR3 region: CASSSQGDTGELFF. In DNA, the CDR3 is TGCGCCAGCAGCTCTCAGGGAGACACCGGGGAGCTGTTTTTT.

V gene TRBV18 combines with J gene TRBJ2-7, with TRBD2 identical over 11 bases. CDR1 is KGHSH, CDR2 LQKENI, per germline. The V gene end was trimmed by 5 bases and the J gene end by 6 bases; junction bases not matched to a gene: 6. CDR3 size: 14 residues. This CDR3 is CASSGLAGGREQYF. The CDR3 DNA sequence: TGTGCCAGCTCAGGGCTAGCGGGAGGTCGCGAGCAGTACTTC.